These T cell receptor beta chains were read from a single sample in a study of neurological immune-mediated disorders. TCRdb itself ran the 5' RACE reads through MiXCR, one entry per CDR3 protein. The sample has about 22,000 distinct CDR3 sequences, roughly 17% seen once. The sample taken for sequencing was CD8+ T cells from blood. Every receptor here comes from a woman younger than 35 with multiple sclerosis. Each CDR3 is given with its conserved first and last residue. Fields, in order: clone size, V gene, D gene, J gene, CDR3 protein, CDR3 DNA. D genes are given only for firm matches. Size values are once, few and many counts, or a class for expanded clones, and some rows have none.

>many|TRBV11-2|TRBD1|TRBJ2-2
CASSNGQGPTGELFF
TGTGCCAGCAGCAACGGACAGGGCCCCACCGGGGAGCTGTTTTTT
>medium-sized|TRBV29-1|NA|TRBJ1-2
CSVESGDGYGYTF
TGCAGCGTTGAGTCCGGGGATGGGTATGGCTACACCTTC
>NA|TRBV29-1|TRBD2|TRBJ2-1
CSVTSGTWARGEQFF
TGCAGCGTTACCAGCGGGACTTGGGCGAGGGGTGAGCAGTTCTTC
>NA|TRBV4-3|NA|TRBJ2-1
CASSQGAARYNEQFF
TGCGCCAGCAGCCAAGGGGCAGCGAGATACAATGAGCAGTTCTTC
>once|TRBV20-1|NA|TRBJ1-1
CSARTNLNTEAFF
TGCAGTGCCCGGACCAACTTGAACACTGAAGCTTTCTTT
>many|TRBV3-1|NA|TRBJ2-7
CASSLPGKDEQYF
TGTGCCAGCAGCCTTCCGGGGAAAGACGAGCAGTACTTC
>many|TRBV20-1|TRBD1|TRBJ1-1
CSARDRDRVRTEAFF
TGCAGTGCTAGAGATCGAGACAGGGTGCGCACTGAAGCTTTCTTT
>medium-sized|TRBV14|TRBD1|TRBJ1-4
CASRMTGTNEKLFF
TGTGCCAGCAGGATGACAGGGACTAATGAAAAACTGTTTTTT
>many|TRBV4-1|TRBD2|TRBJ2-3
CASSQVRGGRNTQYF
TGCGCCAGCAGCCAAGTGCGGGGGGGCCGTAATACGCAGTATTTT
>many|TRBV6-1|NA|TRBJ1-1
CASSEGGGRTEAFF
TGTGCCAGCAGTGAAGGAGGCGGGCGGACTGAAGCTTTCTTT
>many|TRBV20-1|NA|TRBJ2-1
CSARDLGKVGQFF
TGCAGTGCTAGAGATCTTGGAAAAGTCGGTCAGTTCTTC
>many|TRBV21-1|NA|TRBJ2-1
CASSNWTSGRFGNEQFF
TGTGCCAGCAGCAACTGGACTAGCGGGAGGTTCGGAAATGAGCAGTTCTTC
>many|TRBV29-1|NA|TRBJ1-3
CSVEDLLGGSSGNTIYF
TGCAGCGTTGAAGATCTATTAGGGGGGAGCTCTGGAAACACCATATATTTT
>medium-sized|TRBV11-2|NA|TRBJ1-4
CASSGSLQGYNEKLFF
TGTGCCAGCAGCGGGTCCTTACAGGGTTACAATGAAAAACTGTTTTTT
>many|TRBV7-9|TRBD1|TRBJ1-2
CASTGTAKRGYTF
TGTGCCAGCACCGGGACAGCTAAACGTGGCTACACCTTC
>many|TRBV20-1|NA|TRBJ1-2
CSARDIEAPLTNYGYTF
TGCAGTGCTAGGGATATAGAGGCACCCTTAACTAACTATGGCTACACCTTC
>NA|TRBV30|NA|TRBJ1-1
CAWSGDRGTEAFF
TGTGCCTGGAGTGGCGACAGAGGGACTGAAGCTTTCTTT
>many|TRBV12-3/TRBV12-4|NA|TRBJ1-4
CASSSVEKLFF
TGTGCCAGCAGTTCGGTGGAAAAACTGTTTTTT
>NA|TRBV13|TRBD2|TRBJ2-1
CASSPGTSQRNEQFF
TGTGCCAGCAGCCCAGGGACTAGCCAGAGAAATGAGCAGTTCTTC
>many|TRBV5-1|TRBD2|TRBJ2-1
CASSLAAGGPYNEQFF
TGCGCCAGCAGCTTGGCCGCGGGAGGGCCTTACAATGAGCAGTTCTTC
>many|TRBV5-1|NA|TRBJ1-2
CASSLEDSYGYTF
TGCGCCAGCAGCTTGGAGGACAGCTATGGCTACACCTTC
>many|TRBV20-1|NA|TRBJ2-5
CSADWGAQYF
TGCAGTGCCGATTGGGGGGCCCAGTACTTC
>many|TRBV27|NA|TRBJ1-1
CASSSGGTEAFF
TGTGCCAGCAGTTCTGGTGGAACTGAAGCTTTCTTT
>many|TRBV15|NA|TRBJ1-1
CATSTSWMNTEAFF
TGTGCCACCAGCACCTCTTGGATGAACACTGAAGCTTTCTTT